This T cell receptor (beta chain) was profiled in a study of control samples from healthy donors and cancer patients. Germline V gives CDR1 MGHRA, CDR2 YSYEKL. CDR3 length equals 14 residues. Trimming cost V 5 bases and J 0 bases; bases outside gene matches: 2. TCRdb keeps only in-frame clones here, not all; method: immunoSEQ multiplex PCR. The table records 120,000 to 150,000 clones, around 90% of them present only once. This TCR was sampled from a man aged 30-40 years in good health. The J gene is TRBJ1-2, the V gene TRBV4-1; TRBD1 matches 8 bases. Sequenced input: blood. In DNA form, the CDR3 reads TGCGCCAGCAGCATACAGGGGGCTAACTATGGCTACACCTTC. Encoded protein: CASSIQGANYGYTF.